This T cell receptor (beta chain) came from a study of human T cells and chemical hapten exposure. Turning to the study itself: After 6 days, upper back 0.01% DPC patch tests were scored. Variability of per-sample TCR yields stemmed mainly from small differences in pooled library volume. Regarding the study as a whole: Unchanged with DPC sensitization were TCRs above 1 in 1000 frequency. There were significantly more large CDR3 similarity clusters among expanded TCRs than among controls.

TCRdb re-called the RACE reads through MiXCR, storing one row per CDR3 protein. The table includes roughly 120,000 distinct CDR3 sequences, approximately 13% detected once. CDR1 SGHTA and CDR2 FQGNSA come from the germline V gene. The V end was cut by 0 bases, the J end by 6 bases, with 3 bases between. The CDR3 runs to 12 residues. The time point was: pre-sensitization, week 0. This sample's treatment: therapeutic diphenylcyclopropenone sensitization with weekly scalp DPC. This clonotype was recorded a few times. Its target is unknown. This chain uses TRBV7-2 with TRBJ2-1; D call uncertain. This TCR derives from a woman aged 18-30 years with alopecia areata. Some clones in this sample may be carry-over from other donors' samples. The specimen comprised whole blood, sampled in connection with sensitization to the hapten diphenylcyclopropenone (DPC). The CDR3 DNA follows: TGTGCCAGCAGCTTAGCAGTCAATGAGCAGTTCTTC. Amino acid sequence: CASSLAVNEQFF.